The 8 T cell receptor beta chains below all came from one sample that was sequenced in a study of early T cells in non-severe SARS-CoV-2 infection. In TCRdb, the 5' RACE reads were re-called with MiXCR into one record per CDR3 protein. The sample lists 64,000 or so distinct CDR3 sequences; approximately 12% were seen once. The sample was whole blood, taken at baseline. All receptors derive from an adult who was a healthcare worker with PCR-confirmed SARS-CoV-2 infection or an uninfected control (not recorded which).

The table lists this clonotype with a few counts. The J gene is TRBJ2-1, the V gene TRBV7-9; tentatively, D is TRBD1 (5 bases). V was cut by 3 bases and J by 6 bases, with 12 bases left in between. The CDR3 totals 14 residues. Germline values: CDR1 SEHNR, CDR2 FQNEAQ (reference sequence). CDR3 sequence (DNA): TGTGCCAGCAGCTTCCGTAGTCAGGGCAATGAGCAGTTCTTC. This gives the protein CASSFRSQGNEQFF. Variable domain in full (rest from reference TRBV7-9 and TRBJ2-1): DTGVSQNPRHKITKRGQNVTFRCDPISEHNRLYWYRQTLGQGPEFLTYFQNEAQLEKSRLLSDRFSAERPKGSFSTLEIQRTEQGDSAMYLCASSFRSQGNEQFFGPGTRLTVL.

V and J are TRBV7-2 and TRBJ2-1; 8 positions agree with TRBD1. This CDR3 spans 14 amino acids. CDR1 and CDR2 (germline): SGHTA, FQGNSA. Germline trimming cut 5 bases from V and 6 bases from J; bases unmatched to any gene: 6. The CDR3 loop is CASSLRTGSNEQFF. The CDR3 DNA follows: TGTGCCAGCAGCCTCCGGACAGGGAGCAATGAGCAGTTCTTC.

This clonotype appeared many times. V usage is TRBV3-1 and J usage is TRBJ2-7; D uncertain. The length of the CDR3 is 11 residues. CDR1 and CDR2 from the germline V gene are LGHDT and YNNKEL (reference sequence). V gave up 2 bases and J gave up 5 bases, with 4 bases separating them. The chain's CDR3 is CASSQTDEQYF. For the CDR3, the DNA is TGTGCCAGCAGCCAAACCGACGAGCAGTACTTC.

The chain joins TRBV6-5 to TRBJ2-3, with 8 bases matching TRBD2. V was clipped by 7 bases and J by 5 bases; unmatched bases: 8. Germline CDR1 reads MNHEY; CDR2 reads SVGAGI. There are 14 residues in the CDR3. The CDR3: CASTYGGAGDTQYF. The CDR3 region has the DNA TGTGCCAGCACCTACGGGGGGGCCGGAGATACGCAGTATTTT.

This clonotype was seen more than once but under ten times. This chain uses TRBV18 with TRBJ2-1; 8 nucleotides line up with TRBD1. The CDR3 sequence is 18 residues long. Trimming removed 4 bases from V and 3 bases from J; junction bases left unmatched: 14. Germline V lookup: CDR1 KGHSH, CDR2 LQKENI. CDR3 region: CASSLNPGGPNLYNEQFF. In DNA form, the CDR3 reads TGTGCCAGCTCACTCAACCCAGGGGGCCCTAATCTCTACAATGAGCAGTTCTTC.

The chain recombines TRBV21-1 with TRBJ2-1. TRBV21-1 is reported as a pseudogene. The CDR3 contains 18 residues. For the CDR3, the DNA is TGTGCCACCTGGACCCTAGACCTGCAAGTTAGCTCCTACAATGAGCAGTTCTTC. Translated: CATWTLDLQVSSYNEQFF.

The CDR3 region is CASSLASGGNEQYF. The CDR3 bases are TGTGCCAGCAGCTTGGCATCTGGGGGCAACGAGCAGTACTTC. The chain combines TRBV5-4 with TRBJ2-7; the D gene is possibly TRBD1 (6 bases). The germline V and J ends were trimmed by 0 bases and 5 bases, with 12 bases remaining between them. The CDR3 sequence is 14 residues long. Germline V gene data show CDR1 as SGHNT and CDR2 as YYREEE (reference sequence).

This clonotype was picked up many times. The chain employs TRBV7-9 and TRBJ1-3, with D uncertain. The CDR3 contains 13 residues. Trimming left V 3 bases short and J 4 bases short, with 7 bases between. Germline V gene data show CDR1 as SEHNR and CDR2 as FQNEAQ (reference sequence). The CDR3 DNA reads TGTGCCAGCAGCTTTTTCGGAGGAAACACCATATATTTT. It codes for CASSFFGGNTIYF.